These T cell receptor beta chains were read from a single sample in a study of blood T cell repertoires in COVID-19. Generated by immunoSEQ multiplex PCR, the TCRdb table keeps only in-frame clones and is missing some. This table has more than 200,000 clones, 80% to 90% appearing once. The sequenced material came from peripheral blood. These receptors were obtained from a woman older than 75 with acute or convalescent COVID-19. CDR3s include the opening cysteine and the closing phenylalanine or tryptophan. Fields, in order: V gene, CDR3 protein.

v_call: TRBV19; cdr3_aa: CASSMTGGFGTGELFF
v_call: TRBV6-2/TRBV6-3; cdr3_aa: CASSPGVNIAPQHF
v_call: TRBV28; cdr3_aa: CASSRPDRAYEQYF
v_call: TRBV4-2; cdr3_aa: CASSQELRGPSTDTQYF
v_call: TRBV30; cdr3_aa: CAWTPSRLEQFF
v_call: TRBV19; cdr3_aa: CASSIPSGRSRGGQPQHF
v_call: TRBV5-1; cdr3_aa: CASSLVSPAGGGTDTQYF
v_call: TRBV7-2; cdr3_aa: CASSHLAGNTEAFF
v_call: TRBV11-1; cdr3_aa: CASSSLDFYTQYF
v_call: TRBV19; cdr3_aa: CASSIPGQGREIYGYTF
v_call: TRBV9; cdr3_aa: CASSVWQGQGAYEQYF
v_call: TRBV11-3; cdr3_aa: CASSHLRDSYGYTF
v_call: TRBV29-1; cdr3_aa: CSVSIRRLAGVAEEQFF
v_call: TRBV7-3; cdr3_aa: CASSLMDGSSYNEQFF
v_call: TRBV28; cdr3_aa: CASSLPYAAPIRTDTQYF
v_call: TRBV11-2; cdr3_aa: CASSLDGGDSYNEQFF
v_call: TRBV18; cdr3_aa: CASSPRRENNEQFF
v_call: TRBV6-2/TRBV6-3; cdr3_aa: CASSNPGWPGNEQFF
v_call: TRBV7-3; cdr3_aa: CASSPDRGYGYTF
v_call: TRBV6-5; cdr3_aa: CASSPSGPNYGYTF
v_call: TRBV5-8; cdr3_aa: CASSLRDRYYNEQFF
v_call: TRBV18; cdr3_aa: CASSPDRVLEKLFF
v_call: TRBV7-9; cdr3_aa: CASSFEGNTEAFF
v_call: TRBV19; cdr3_aa: CASSIGTQGAAYEQYF
v_call: TRBV19; cdr3_aa: CASTQGLRGIQYF
v_call: TRBV6-6; cdr3_aa: CASSPTSGRALSTDTQYF
v_call: TRBV3-1/TRBV3-2; cdr3_aa: CASTLQGATDTQYF
v_call: TRBV4-2; cdr3_aa: CASSQGNGLARETQYF
v_call: TRBV6-5; cdr3_aa: CASGGQGANQPQHF
v_call: TRBV18; cdr3_aa: CASSPPVRGSGELFF
v_call: TRBV18; cdr3_aa: CASSTGYGYTF
v_call: TRBV2; cdr3_aa: CASSHSTGANVLTF
v_call: TRBV18; cdr3_aa: CASSPPTGGNGYTF
v_call: TRBV6-4; cdr3_aa: CASSPMGGNEQFF
v_call: TRBV18; cdr3_aa: CASSPPGGPYEQYF
v_call: TRBV7-9; cdr3_aa: CASSTPPGTSGTDTQYF
v_call: TRBV27; cdr3_aa: CASRGEFDSNQPQHF
v_call: TRBV3-1/TRBV3-2; cdr3_aa: CASSQGLAGAQETQYF
v_call: TRBV28; cdr3_aa: CARGGPCTDTQYF
v_call: TRBV6-1; cdr3_aa: CASSEGTSGSFTDTQYF
v_call: TRBV7-9; cdr3_aa: CASSLPTGVYEQYF
v_call: TRBV7-8; cdr3_aa: CASSIRTSGSGDTQYF
v_call: TRBV3-1/TRBV3-2; cdr3_aa: CASSAGTGAYNEQFF
v_call: TRBV9; cdr3_aa: CASSLGGNTGELFF
v_call: TRBV29-1; cdr3_aa: CSVAGLAGKTYEQYF
v_call: TRBV7-9; cdr3_aa: CASSPGQNGHEQYF
v_call: TRBV11-3; cdr3_aa: CASSLGPVNEAFF
v_call: TRBV9; cdr3_aa: CASSVGASGGSSYNEQFF
v_call: TRBV3-1/TRBV3-2; cdr3_aa: CASSQGSGAAKNIQYF
v_call: TRBV2; cdr3_aa: CASRALAGGGEQFF
v_call: TRBV18; cdr3_aa: CASSSGTSGSYEQYF